Given below is one TCR beta chain in context. Its antigen is still unknown. The PCR ran on 60 Vbeta and 13 Jbeta primers. Clones were sequenced by immunoSEQ multiplex PCR, and TCRdb holds only the in-frame ones, with some missing. The sample lists around 100,000 clones, approximately 80% occurring once. Germline values: CDR1 MGHRA, CDR2 YSYEKL. The CDR3 totals 15 residues. This sample stems from a study of cytomegalovirus exposure and HLA in healthy donors. General study findings and limits: In a later analysis, the majority of CMV-associated beta chains seemingly showed HLA restriction. In vitro, a few CMV-associated chains proved specific for CMV antigens.

This rearrangement joins TRBV4-1 to TRBJ2-5; D may be TRBD1 (6 bases). Judging by the DNA end, TRBJ2-7 fits better; the J call may be wrong. This sequence originates from a man aged 30-40 years in good health and CMV-seropositive. Sequencing was carried out using PBMCs. CDR3 DNA: TGCGCCAGCAGTCTCCTGGCCAGGGGAACCTACGAGCAGTACTTC. The encoded protein is CASSLLARGTYEQYF.